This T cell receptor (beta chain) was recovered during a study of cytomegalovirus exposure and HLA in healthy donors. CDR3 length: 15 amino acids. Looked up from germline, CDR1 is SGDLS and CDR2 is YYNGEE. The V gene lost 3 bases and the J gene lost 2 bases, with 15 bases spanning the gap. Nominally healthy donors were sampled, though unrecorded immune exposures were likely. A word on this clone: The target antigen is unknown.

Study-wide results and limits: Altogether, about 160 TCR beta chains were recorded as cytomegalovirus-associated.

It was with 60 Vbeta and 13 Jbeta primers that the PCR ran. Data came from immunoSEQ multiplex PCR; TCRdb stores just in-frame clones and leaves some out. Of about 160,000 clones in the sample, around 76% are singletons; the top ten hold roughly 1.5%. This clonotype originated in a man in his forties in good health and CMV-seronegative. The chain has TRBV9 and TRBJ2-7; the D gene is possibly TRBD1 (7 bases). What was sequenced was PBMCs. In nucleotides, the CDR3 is TGTGCCAGCAGCGCGGACTACAGGGGAACCTACGAGCAGTACTTC. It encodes CASSADYRGTYEQYF.